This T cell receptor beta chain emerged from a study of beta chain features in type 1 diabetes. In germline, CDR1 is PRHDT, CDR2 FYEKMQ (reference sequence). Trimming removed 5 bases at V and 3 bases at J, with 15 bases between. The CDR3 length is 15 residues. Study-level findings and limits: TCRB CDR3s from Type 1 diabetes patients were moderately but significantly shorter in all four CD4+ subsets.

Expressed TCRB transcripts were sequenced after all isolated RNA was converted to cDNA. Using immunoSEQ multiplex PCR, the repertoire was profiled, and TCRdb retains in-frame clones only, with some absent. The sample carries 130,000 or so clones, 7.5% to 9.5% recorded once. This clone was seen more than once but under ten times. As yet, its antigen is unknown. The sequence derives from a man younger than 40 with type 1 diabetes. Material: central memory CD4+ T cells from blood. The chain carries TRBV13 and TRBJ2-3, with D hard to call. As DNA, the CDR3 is TGTGCCAGCAGCCGCCTGGAGTTTCGGACAGATACGCAGTATTTT. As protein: CASSRLEFRTDTQYF.